These 18 T cell receptor beta chains share one sample of origin, sequenced in a study of spatial heterogeneity in lung cancer. What these receptors recognize is not known. TCRdb re-called the 5' RACE reads through MiXCR, storing one row per CDR3 protein. In the table there are under 7,000 distinct CDR3 sequences, roughly 16% of which are singletons. The time point denotes: sample taken at primary tumor resection. Notes on the study in general: It was found that expanded intratumoral alpha and beta TCR counts tracked tumor mutation counts.

The material was lung tumor tissue, obtained at surgery. These TCRs come from a male donor with early-stage non-small cell lung cancer.

This clonotype is labeled as medium-sized. The chain combines TRBV5-1 with TRBJ2-7, with D maybe TRBD2 (6 bases). The ends were cut back, 0 bases at V and 3 bases at J, with 10 bases in the middle. The CDR3 totals 14 residues. Germline assignment: CDR1 SGHRS and CDR2 YFSETQ. CDR3 amino acids: CASSLVGGNYEQYF. For the CDR3, the DNA is TGCGCCAGCAGCTTGGTCGGAGGGAACTACGAGCAGTACTTC.

This clonotype has more than one count but fewer than ten. The chain couples TRBV30 to TRBJ1-1; the D gene is possibly TRBD1 (5 bases). There are 11 residues in the CDR3. Deletions cut 8 bases from V and 6 bases from J, with 13 bases between. Germline assignment: CDR1 GTSNPN and CDR2 SVGIG (reference sequence). The CDR3 sequence: CAGTRGAEAFF. In DNA form, the CDR3 reads TGTGCCGGGACCCGGGGCGCTGAAGCTTTCTTT. The whole variable domain, filled in from reference TRBV30 and TRBJ1-1, reads SQTIHQWPATLVQPVGSPLSLECTVEGTSNPNLYWYRQAAGRGLQLLFYSVGIGQISSEVPQNLSASRPQDRQFILSSKKLLLSDSGFYLCAGTRGAEAFFGQGTRLTVV.

By share, this clonotype ranks as medium-sized (0.01 to 0.1%). The V call is TRBV15, the J call TRBJ2-1; TRBD2 aligns across 10 bases. Germline CDR1 reads LNHNV; CDR2 reads YYDKDF (reference sequence). J was trimmed by 6 bases and V by 5 bases; bases with no gene match: 10. This CDR3 has 16 residues. DNA of the CDR3: TGTGCCACCAGCCGCAACCTAGCGGGAGATATCAATGAGCAGTTCTTC. Its protein product is CATSRNLAGDINEQFF.

This clonotype appeared a few times. The chain uses TRBV11-3 and TRBJ2-7, with D hard to call. The germline CDR1 and CDR2 sequences are SGHNT and YENEEA. V lost 7 bases, J lost 4 bases, and 17 bases lay in between. CDR3 length: 14 amino acids. CDR3 DNA: TGTGCCAGCACCCTAAAAGCTTGGATTTACGAGCAGTACTTC. Amino acids: CASTLKAWIYEQYF.

V and J are TRBV15 and TRBJ2-7; the match to TRBD2 covers 14 bases. The CDR3 has 17 amino acids. The germline CDR1 and CDR2 sequences are LNHNV and YYDKDF (reference sequence). The V segment lost 3 bases and the J segment 6 bases; nucleotides outside the gene matches: 10. CDR3 in DNA: TGTGCCACCAGCAGCCTGACTAGCGGGAGGGCCGGGGGCGAGCAGTACTTC. It is translated as CATSSLTSGRAGGEQYF.

This clonotype was seen at least ten times. V gene TRBV4-2 combines with J gene TRBJ2-3; 7 bases line up with TRBD1. V was pared by 3 bases and J by 4 bases, with 10 bases of the junction left unmatched. Germline-derived CDR1 and CDR2 are LGHNA and YNFKEQ. CDR3 size: 16 residues. DNA for the CDR3: TGTGCCAGCAGCCATACAACAGGGGAATGGTCAGATACGCAGTATTTT. Amino acids: CASSHTTGEWSDTQYF.

This clonotype was observed at least ten times. V and J are TRBV29-1 and TRBJ1-1; D unclear. Per the germline V gene, CDR1 is SQVTM and CDR2 is ANQGSEA. This CDR3 is built from 11 residues. The CDR3 reads CIMVEGIEAFF. Here the CDR3 DNA reads TGCATCATGGTCGAAGGGATTGAAGCTTTCTTT.

This clonotype occurred many times. V is TRBV11-1 and J is TRBJ2-1; 7 bases are a match to TRBD2. In germline, CDR1 is SGHAT, CDR2 FQDESV (reference sequence). There are 15 residues in the CDR3. J lost 4 bases, V lost 5 bases, and 8 bases had no gene match. The CDR3 DNA sequence: TGTGCCAGCAGCCCCCCCGGGACTACTTACAATGAGCAGTTCTTC. It yields the protein CASSPPGTTYNEQFF.

This rearrangement joins TRBV5-1 to TRBJ2-3; possibly TRBD1 or TRBD2 for D (5 bases each). This CDR3 spans 13 amino acids. V lost 8 bases and J 9 bases, leaving 19 bases between the germline ends. Germline V gives CDR1 SGHRS, CDR2 YFSETQ. In DNA form, the CDR3 reads TGCGCCAGTTCCGGGACGGAACGATACACGCAGTATTTT. This encodes CASSGTERYTQYF.

This clonotype is labeled as medium-sized (0.01 to 0.1%). The rearrangement uses TRBV7-9 and TRBJ2-1; 14 nucleotides align to TRBD2. Germline V CDR1 and CDR2: SEHNR, FQNEAQ (reference sequence). The CDR3 contains 16 residues. The trim removed 5 bases at V and 7 bases at J, leaving 7 bases unmatched. Written as DNA, the CDR3 is TGTGCCAGCAGCGGAGGACTAGCGGGGGGTTTTAATGAGCAGTTCTTC. This translates into CASSGGLAGGFNEQFF.

The chain uses TRBV28 and TRBJ2-7; a weak D match, TRBD1 (5 bases). The ends were cut back, 6 bases at V and 1 base at J, with 10 bases in the middle. The CDR3 contains 13 residues. The V gene's germline CDR1 is MDHEN and CDR2 SYDVKM. The CDR3 region is CASSQGHSYEQYF. The DNA for the CDR3 is TGTGCCAGCAGCCAAGGACATTCCTACGAGCAGTACTTC.

In its sample, this clonotype ranks as medium-sized. The chain couples TRBV28 to TRBJ2-7, with D possibly TRBD2 on 5 matching bases. The CDR3 has 14 residues. Per germline, CDR1 MDHEN and CDR2 SYDVKM. Trimming cost V 6 bases and J 4 bases, with 16 bases left between them. The CDR3 DNA reads as TGTGCCAGCAGGCCCGGTAGCGAGGTATACGAGCAGTACTTC. Its translation: CASRPGSEVYEQYF. Filled out from reference TRBV28 and TRBJ2-7, the complete variable domain reads DVKVTQSSRYLVKRTGEKVFLECVQDMDHENMFWYRQDPGLGLRLIYFSYDVKMKEKGDIPEGYSVSREKKERFSLILESASTNQTSMYLCASRPGSEVYEQYFGPGTRLTVT.

The V call is TRBV5-1, the J call TRBJ2-5; 7 nucleotides agree with TRBD2. The CDR3 consists of 15 residues. The trim removed 0 bases at V and 5 bases at J, leaving 7 bases unmatched. Germline assignment: CDR1 SGHRS and CDR2 YFSETQ. DNA for the CDR3: TGCGCCAGCAGCTTGGGGGTCACTAGCGCGGAGACCCAGTACTTC. The encoded protein is CASSLGVTSAETQYF.

This clonotype is labeled medium-sized. The V gene is TRBV7-9, the J gene TRBJ2-7; either TRBD1 or TRBD2 may fit D (5 bases each). This CDR3 has 12 residues. Germline V gene lookup returns CDR1 SEHNR and CDR2 FQNEAQ (reference sequence). Trimming removed 8 bases from V and 1 base from J, with 9 bases in between. CDR3 in amino acids: CASGDGSYEQYF. The CDR3 nucleotides are TGTGCCAGCGGGGACGGATCCTACGAGCAGTACTTC.

CDR3 coding DNA: TGTGCCAGCAGTACTCATGAGACTGAAGCTTTCTTT. It is translated as CASSTHETEAFF. This chain uses TRBV28 with TRBJ1-1; no definite D call. Looked up from germline, CDR1 is MDHEN and CDR2 is SYDVKM. V lost 5 bases to trimming and J lost 5 bases, with 9 bases between them. This CDR3 is built from 12 residues.

In its sample, this clonotype is medium-sized (0.01 to 0.1%). V gene TRBV6-1 combines with J gene TRBJ2-7; 10 nucleotides match TRBD1. V trimming: 1 base; J trimming: 5 bases; junction bases outside the gene matches: 2. Germline V lookup: CDR1 MNHNS, CDR2 SASEGT. The CDR3 loop spans 14 amino acids. The CDR3 here is CASSEGQGADEQYF. The CDR3, as DNA: TGTGCCAGCAGTGAAGGACAGGGGGCAGACGAGCAGTACTTC.

This clonotype is labeled medium-sized (0.01 to 0.1%). This chain's CDR3 is CASSQDLTNTEAFF. The CDR3 DNA sequence: TGTGCCAGCAGCCAAGATCTTACAAACACTGAAGCTTTCTTT. The J gene is TRBJ1-1, the V gene TRBV3-1; D call uncertain. The V end was cut by 0 bases, the J end by 2 bases, with 7 bases between. Germline CDR1 reads LGHDT; CDR2 reads YNNKEL (reference sequence). There are 14 residues in the CDR3.

Relative to its sample, this clonotype is medium-sized. This sequence joins TRBV12-3 or TRBV12-4 and TRBJ2-3; D call uncertain. V was pared by 3 bases and J by 2 bases, with 9 bases between. The CDR3 sequence is 14 residues long. CDR3 loop: CASSLYSPTDTQYF. In DNA, the CDR3 is TGTGCCAGCAGTTTGTACTCGCCCACAGATACGCAGTATTTT.